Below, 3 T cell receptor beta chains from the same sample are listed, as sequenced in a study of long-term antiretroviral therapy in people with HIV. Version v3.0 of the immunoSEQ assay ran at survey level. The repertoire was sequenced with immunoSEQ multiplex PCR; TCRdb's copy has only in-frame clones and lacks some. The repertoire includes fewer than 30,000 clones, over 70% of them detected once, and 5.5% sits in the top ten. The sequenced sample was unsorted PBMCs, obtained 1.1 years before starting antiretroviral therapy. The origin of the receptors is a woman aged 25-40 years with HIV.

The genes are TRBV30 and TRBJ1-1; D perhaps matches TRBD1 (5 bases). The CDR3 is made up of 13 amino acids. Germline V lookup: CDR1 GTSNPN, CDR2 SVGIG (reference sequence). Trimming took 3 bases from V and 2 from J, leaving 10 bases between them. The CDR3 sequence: CAWRVGVNTEAFF. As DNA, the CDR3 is TGTGCCTGGAGGGTAGGGGTCAACACTGAAGCTTTCTTT.

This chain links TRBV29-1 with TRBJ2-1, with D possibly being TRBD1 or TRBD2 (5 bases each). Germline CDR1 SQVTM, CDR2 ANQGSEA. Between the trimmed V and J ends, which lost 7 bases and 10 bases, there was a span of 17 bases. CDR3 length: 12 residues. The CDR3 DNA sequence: TGCAGCGGGGGACCGGGAAAGAAGGAGCAGTTCTTC. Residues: CSGGPGKKEQFF.

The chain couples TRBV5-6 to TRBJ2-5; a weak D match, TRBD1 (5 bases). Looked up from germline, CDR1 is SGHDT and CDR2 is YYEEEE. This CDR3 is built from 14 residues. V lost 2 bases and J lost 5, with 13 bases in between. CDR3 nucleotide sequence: TGTGCCAGCAGCTTCACAGGACGGCCGGAGACCCAGTACTTC. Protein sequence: CASSFTGRPETQYF.